This is a list of T cell receptor beta chains from one sample in a study of blood T cell repertoires in COVID-19. Profiling relied on immunoSEQ multiplex PCR, and the TCRdb table lists in-frame clones only, not all of them. The data contain around 230,000 clones, 65% to 90% of them singletons. Specimen: peripheral blood. The receptors shown here come from a man in his fifties with COVID-19, enrolled during active disease. The conserved cysteine and the conserved F or W are not part of the CDR3 here.

J	length	V	CDR3
TRBJ2-2	14	TRBV18	ASSPPPGQRTGELF
TRBJ2-5	10	TRBV19	ASRQAGETQY
TRBJ2-5	12	TRBV7-2	ASSFDRYQETQY
TRBJ2-4	14	TRBV2	ASTDEQYLAKNIQY
TRBJ2-3	13	TRBV19	ASSTGTGGTDTQY
TRBJ2-7	11	TRBV6-5	ASQGLAGGPLN
TRBJ2-7	12	TRBV6-5	ASSYQGSSYEQY
TRBJ2-2	15	TRBV27	ASSFPAGQRGTGELF
TRBJ1-5	11	TRBV3-1/TRBV3-2	ASSQGGDQPQH
TRBJ1-2	14	TRBV5-4	ASSIQGDSTFYGYT
TRBJ2-6	16	TRBV19	ASSILDRGSPGANVLT
TRBJ2-2	13	TRBV23-1	ASVRGTGNTGELF
TRBJ2-7	10	TRBV19	ASSTGNYEQY
TRBJ1-1	12	TRBV4-3	ASSRQQENTEAF